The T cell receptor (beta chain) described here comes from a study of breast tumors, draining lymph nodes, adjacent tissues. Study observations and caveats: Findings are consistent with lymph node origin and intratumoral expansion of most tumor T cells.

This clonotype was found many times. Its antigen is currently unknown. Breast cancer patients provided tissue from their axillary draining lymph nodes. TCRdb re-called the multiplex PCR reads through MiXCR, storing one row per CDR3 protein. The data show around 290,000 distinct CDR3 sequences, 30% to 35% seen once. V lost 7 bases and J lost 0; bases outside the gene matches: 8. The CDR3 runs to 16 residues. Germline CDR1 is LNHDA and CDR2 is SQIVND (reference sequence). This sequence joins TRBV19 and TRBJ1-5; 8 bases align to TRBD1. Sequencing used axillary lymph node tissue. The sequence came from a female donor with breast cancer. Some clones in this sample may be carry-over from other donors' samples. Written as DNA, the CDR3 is TGTGCCAGTACCCTCCGGACAGGGATTAGCAATCAGCCCCAGCATTTT. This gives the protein CASTLRTGISNQPQHF.